The 11 T cell receptor beta chains reported below all come from one sample, sequenced in a study of persistence of HIV-infected CD4 T cells. An overlapping HIV-1 Gag peptide pool stimulated these cells at about 1 ug/peptide/mL. Sorted nonresponding memory CD4+ T cells were CD40L-negative, CD69-negative, CD45RO-high. Sequencing used immunoSEQ version 4 in survey mode. The method was immunoSEQ multiplex PCR; TCRdb's version includes in-frame clones alone and lacks a portion of them. The sample carries about 64,000 clones, 70% to 75% recorded once. No antigen has been identified for these receptors. The sequencing used CD4+ T cells sorted from PBMCs after approximately 20-hour stimulation, collected from a patient who received antiretroviral therapy. All receptors come from an adult man with HIV who was CMV-seropositive.

The chain employs TRBV7-3 and TRBJ1-5; the D gene is possibly TRBD1 (5 bases). The CDR3 loop spans 15 amino acids. The germline gives CDR1 SGHTA, CDR2 FQGTGA. V was cut by 5 bases and J by 7 bases, with 18 bases left in between. CDR3 region: CASSPSGGVGQPQHF. The CDR3 coding sequence is TGTGCCAGCAGCCCCAGTGGGGGGGTAGGCCAGCCCCAGCATTTT.

This clone was recorded only once. CDR3 residues: CASSLGTNEKLFF. The CDR3 nucleotides are TGTGCCAGCAGTTTAGGGACAAATGAAAAACTGTTTTTT. The V gene is TRBV28, the J gene TRBJ1-4, with D possibly being TRBD1 (6 bases). Trimming removed 2 bases from V and 5 bases from J, with 6 bases in between. The CDR3 spans 13 residues. Germline V lookup: CDR1 MDHEN, CDR2 SYDVKM.

This clone was recorded once. This chain connects TRBV19 to TRBJ2-3; TRBD1 agrees at 7 bases. The junction had 8 bases not matched to a gene; V was cut back by 4 bases and J by 4 bases. This CDR3 is 15 amino acids long. The germline gives CDR1 LNHDA, CDR2 SQIVND (reference sequence). As DNA, the CDR3 is TGTGCCAGTAGTACTACAGGGGTAGCTCCAGATACGCAGTATTTT. This codes for CASSTTGVAPDTQYF.

This clone was detected only once. The CDR3 region has the DNA TGTGCCAGCAGCCAAGGGGGTGGGACTAATGAAAAACTGTTTTTT. It codes for CASSQGGGTNEKLFF. J is TRBJ1-4 and V is TRBV7-6; D may be TRBD1 (6 bases). V was cut by 5 bases and J by 2 bases, with 12 bases left in between. This CDR3 region has 15 residues. Germline CDR1 is SGHVS and CDR2 is FNYEAQ.

This clone was counted only a few times. The rearrangement links TRBV6-5 to TRBJ1-2, with D unresolved. Trimming stripped 6 bases from V and 7 bases from J, with 12 bases between. Germline V CDR1 and CDR2: MNHEY, SVGAGI. The CDR3 is 12 amino acids. DNA for the CDR3: TGTGCCAGCAGCGTACCTCGAAGTGGCTACACCTTC. The encoded protein is CASSVPRSGYTF.

The chain employs TRBV24-1 and TRBJ1-2; no definite D call. Per the germline V gene, CDR1 is KGHDR and CDR2 is SFDVKD. The CDR3 is made up of 15 amino acids. The ends were cut back, 0 bases at V and 10 bases at J, with 17 bases in the middle. The CDR3 loop is CATSDLVSGRDLYTF. For the CDR3, the DNA is TGTGCCACCAGTGATTTGGTTTCCGGCCGGGATCTCTACACCTTC.

The gene calls are TRBV14 and TRBJ1-1; possibly TRBD1 for D (5 bases). Trimming stripped 0 bases from V and 2 bases from J, with 7 bases between. CDR3 length: 14 amino acids. Germline values: CDR1 SGHDN, CDR2 FVKESK. In DNA form, the CDR3 reads TGTGCCAGCAGCCAAGACAGGGATAACACTGAAGCTTTCTTT. Its protein is CASSQDRDNTEAFF.

The gene calls are TRBV19 and TRBJ1-2; D is ambiguous. Germline-derived CDR1 and CDR2 are LNHDA and SQIVND (reference sequence). The ends were cut back, 3 bases at V and 7 bases at J, with 9 bases in the middle. This CDR3 comprises 12 residues. Written as DNA, the CDR3 is TGTGCCAGTAGTATTAGCCGTCTTGGCTACACCTTC. The encoded protein is CASSISRLGYTF.

This clone has only a few counts. In DNA form, the CDR3 reads TGTGCCAGCAGCTTGGTGGGGGAAGGCTACACCTTC. Translation gives CASSLVGEGYTF. V usage is TRBV5-4 and J usage is TRBJ1-2; the D gene is possibly TRBD1 (5 bases). Between the trimmed V and J ends, which lost 0 bases and 8 bases, there was a span of 8 bases. CDR1 SGHNT and CDR2 YYREEE come from the germline V gene (reference sequence). This CDR3 is 12 amino acids long.

The chain employs TRBV9 and TRBJ1-1; D may be TRBD1 (5 bases). This CDR3 comprises 16 residues. Between the trimmed V and J ends, which lost 0 bases and 7 bases, there was a span of 19 bases. CDR1 is SGDLS and CDR2 is YYNGEE in the germline V gene. CDR3 amino acids: CASSVAPTGDGGEAFF. DNA for the CDR3: TGTGCCAGCAGCGTAGCCCCCACAGGTGACGGCGGTGAAGCTTTCTTT.

The chain couples TRBV13 to TRBJ1-4, with D unclear. This CDR3 comprises 14 residues. V lost 1 base and J 5 bases, leaving 8 bases between the germline ends. Germline V CDR1 and CDR2: PRHDT, FYEKMQ (reference sequence). CDR3 nucleotide sequence: TGTGCCAGCAGCTTAGCGGGTTCCAATGAAAAACTGTTTTTT. Its translation: CASSLAGSNEKLFF.